The subject of this entry is one TCR beta chain. It was with 60 Vbeta and 13 Jbeta primers that the PCR ran. Profiled with immunoSEQ multiplex PCR; TCRdb holds only in-frame clones, not every one. The sample yields more than 110,000 clones, around 80% seen once. This record belongs to a study of cytomegalovirus exposure and HLA in healthy donors. The CDR3 spans 14 residues. Germline V gene data show CDR1 as MNHEY and CDR2 as SVGAGI. The V and J ends lost 7 bases and 8 bases respectively, with 18 bases between them. This clonotype was obtained from a man younger than 40 in good health and CMV-seropositive. The rearrangement joins TRBV6-5 to TRBJ2-1, with D possibly being TRBD2 (7 bases). Sequencing input: PBMCs. The CDR3 region has the DNA TGTGCCAGCACGAGCGGGACAACTTCCGATGAGCAGTTCTTC. Amino acid sequence: CASTSGTTSDEQFF.